These 13 T cell receptor beta chains share one sample of origin, sequenced in a study of shared clonotypes between healthy human individuals. Only in-frame clones appear in the TCRdb table, and some are missing; sequencing was by immunoSEQ multiplex PCR. Seen here are about 92,000 clones, roughly three quarters observed once, and the top ten hold roughly 52%. The specimen sequenced was memory CD8+ T cells sorted from blood. Subset given: CD45RO+ cells pooled with CCR7-negative TemRA cells. The receptors were gathered from a young man in good health.

V and J are TRBV19 and TRBJ1-1; TRBD1 is a possible D gene (6 bases). V dropped 3 bases and J dropped 4 bases, with 12 bases sitting between them. This CDR3 contains 14 residues. The germline V gene encodes CDR1 LNHDA and CDR2 SQIVND (reference sequence). The DNA of the CDR3 is TGTGCCAGTAGTATCACAGGGTTAGGCACTGAAGCTTTCTTT. Its protein is CASSITGLGTEAFF. Using reference TRBV19 and TRBJ1-1 for the parts outside the CDR3, the full variable domain is DGGITQSPKYLFRKEGQNVTLSCEQNLNHDAMYWYRQDPGQGLRLIYYSQIVNDFQKGDIAEGYSVSREKKESFPLTVTSAQKNPTAFYLCASSITGLGTEAFFGQGTRLTVV.

The J gene is TRBJ2-7, the V gene TRBV27, with 10 nucleotides matching TRBD2. The trim removed 0 bases at V and 2 bases at J, leaving 10 bases unmatched. This CDR3 spans 18 amino acids. Per germline, CDR1 MNHEY and CDR2 SMNVEV (reference sequence). The CDR3 reads CASSLSVAGGGAPYEQYF. In DNA, the CDR3 is TGTGCCAGCAGTTTATCGGTAGCGGGAGGAGGAGCACCCTACGAGCAGTACTTC.

V and J are TRBV5-5 and TRBJ2-7; 11 bases line up with TRBD2. Germline loops: CDR1 SGHKS, CDR2 YYEKEE (reference sequence). The CDR3 length is 16 residues. The trim removed 3 bases at V and 0 bases at J, leaving 5 bases unmatched. CDR3 protein: CASSSPTSGSSYEQYF. The DNA of the CDR3 is TGTGCCAGCAGCTCCCCTACTAGCGGGAGCTCCTACGAGCAGTACTTC. The variable domain in full, with the rest retrieved from reference TRBV5-5 and TRBJ2-7, is DAGVTQSPTHLIKTRGQQVTLRCSPISGHKSVSWYQQVLGQGPQFIFQYYEKEERGRGNFPDRFSARQFPNYSSELNVNALLLGDSALYLCASSSPTSGSSYEQYFGPGTRLTVT.

V and J are TRBV11-2 and TRBJ2-2; D gene uncertain. CDR1 is SGHAT and CDR2 is FQNNGV in the germline V gene. The V and J ends lost 2 bases and 3 bases respectively, with 10 bases between them. This CDR3 has 15 amino acids. CDR3 bases: TGTGCCAGCAGCTTAAAGGGTCGGGACACCGGGGAGCTGTTTTTT. Its protein is CASSLKGRDTGELFF. Full variable domain (outside the CDR3, taken from reference TRBV11-2 and TRBJ2-2): EAGVAQSPRYKIIEKRQSVAFWCNPISGHATLYWYQQILGQGPKLLIQFQNNGVVDDSQLPKDRFSAERLKGVDSTLKIQPAKLEDSAVYLCASSLKGRDTGELFFGEGSRLTVL.

The CDR3 loop reads CASSALALDGYTF. The DNA of the CDR3 is TGTGCCAGCAGTGCCCTCGCCCTGGACGGCTACACCTTC. The J gene is TRBJ1-2, the V gene TRBV6-6, with D unresolved. CDR1 is MNHNY and CDR2 is SVGAGI in the germline V gene (reference sequence). The CDR3 is made up of 13 amino acids. V was clipped by 5 bases and J by 8 bases, with 15 bases between them.

The chain carries TRBV10-2 and TRBJ1-2; D not resolved. This CDR3 has 14 residues. Trimming left V 3 bases short and J 8 bases short, with 16 bases between. The germline CDR1 and CDR2 sequences are WSHSY and SAAADI. The CDR3 region is CASSDRKISVGYTF. Here the CDR3 DNA reads TGCGCCAGCAGTGACCGTAAGATTTCTGTCGGCTACACCTTC.

This rearrangement joins TRBV11-3 to TRBJ2-1; D remains unclear. This CDR3 region has 12 residues. V lost 3 bases and J lost 7, with 7 bases in between. The germline gives CDR1 SGHNT, CDR2 YENEEA. CDR3 DNA sequence: TGTGCCAGCAGCTTTCAGAGTAATGAGCAGTTCTTC. Protein: CASSFQSNEQFF. Filled out from reference TRBV11-3 and TRBJ2-1, the complete variable domain reads EAGVVQSPRYKIIEKKQPVAFWCNPISGHNTLYWYLQNLGQGPELLIRYENEEAVDDSQLPKDRFSAERLKGVDSTLKIQPAELGDSAVYLCASSFQSNEQFFGPGTRLTVL.

The chain carries TRBV30 and TRBJ2-5; the D call may be TRBD1 or TRBD2 (6 bases each). This CDR3 has 14 residues. Looked up from germline, CDR1 is GTSNPN and CDR2 is SVGIG (reference sequence). Trimming removed 0 bases from V and 5 bases from J, with 13 bases in between. The DNA of the CDR3 is TGTGCCTGGAGTGTCGTAGGGGGGTGGGAGACCCAGTACTTC. The encoded protein is CAWSVVGGWETQYF.

The V and J genes are TRBV5-1 and TRBJ2-5, with 8 positions matching TRBD2. The CDR3 spans 14 residues. The germline V gene encodes CDR1 SGHRS and CDR2 YFSETQ. The J segment lost 3 bases and the V segment lost 3 bases, leaving 4 bases of the junction unmatched. The DNA of the CDR3 is TGCGCCAGCAGCTCGATAGCGGGGAAAGAGACCCAGTACTTC. It codes for CASSSIAGKETQYF.

Here the CDR3 reads CASSGDDNEQFF. The CDR3 DNA is TGTGCCAGTAGCGGGGACGACAATGAGCAGTTCTTC. The J gene is TRBJ2-1, the V gene TRBV11-3, with 8 positions matching TRBD2. Germline V gene lookup returns CDR1 SGHNT and CDR2 YENEEA. V lost 9 bases to trimming and J lost 5 bases; unmatched junction nucleotides: 3. The CDR3 length is 12 residues.

CDR3 region: CASSLGSTGETQYF. The CDR3 DNA reads as TGTGCCAGCAGCTTAGGGAGCACAGGGGAGACCCAGTACTTC. The V gene is TRBV7-6, the J gene TRBJ2-5, with D maybe TRBD1 (6 bases). The V end was cut by 1 base, the J end by 5 bases, with 11 bases between. The germline CDR1 and CDR2 sequences are SGHVS and FNYEAQ. This CDR3 has 14 residues. The full variable domain, its missing parts supplied by reference TRBV7-6 and TRBJ2-5, is GAGVSQSPRYKVTKRGQDVALRCDPISGHVSLYWYRQALGQGPEFLTYFNYEAQQDKSGLPNDRFSAERPEGSISTLTIQRTEQRDSAMYRCASSLGSTGETQYFGPGTRLLVL.

V gene TRBV11-2 combines with J gene TRBJ1-5; D possibly corresponds to TRBD1 (5 bases). Between the trimmed V and J ends, which lost 5 bases and 6 bases, there was a span of 11 bases. The CDR3 contains 13 residues. In germline, CDR1 is SGHAT, CDR2 FQNNGV. The CDR3 is CASSQRGSQPQHF. CDR3 coding DNA: TGTGCCAGCAGCCAAAGGGGAAGTCAGCCCCAGCATTTT.

This clone has only one observation. The chain is built from TRBV14 and TRBJ2-5; TRBD2 agrees at 14 bases. Germline V CDR1 and CDR2: SGHDN, FVKESK. Losses at the gene ends were 2 bases for V and 4 bases for J; bases not matched to a gene: 6. The CDR3 runs 17 residues. CDR3 protein: CASSQRTSGRSVETQYF. The CDR3 bases are TGTGCCAGCAGCCAAAGGACTAGCGGGAGGAGTGTAGAGACCCAGTACTTC.